These T cell receptor beta chains were read from a single sample in a study of OX40 agonist ivuxolimab in advanced cancers. Profiled with immunoSEQ multiplex PCR; TCRdb holds only in-frame clones, not every one. The sample consists of more than 40,000 clones, roughly 80% of them appearing once. This specimen was CD4+ or CD8+ T cells sorted from blood, taken in a trial of the OX40 agonist ivuxolimab. These receptors originate from an adult with an advanced solid tumor such as melanoma, head and neck, liver or kidney cancer. CDR3s leave out the opening cysteine and the closing phenylalanine or tryptophan. Fields, in order: V gene, CDR3 protein.

TRBV27 ASSAGTGGWNEQF
TRBV7-9 ASSLWTGSNEKLF
TRBV5-1 ASSLLAGGSNSYNEQF
TRBV9 ASSSTPGLGTEAF
TRBV5-1 ASTPAVGSPLH
TRBV6-1 ASSGRGYQETQY
TRBV9 ASSMLQGGETQY
TRBV7-8 ASSLLGGQGELF
TRBV9 ASSVSAGLAGELF
TRBV11-2 ASSLDPYEQY
TRBV5-1 ASSFYAGGENIQY
TRBV4-2 ASSQQPRGLNNEQF
TRBV10-3 AISESNVRQPQH
TRBV14 ASSLDSVNTEAF
TRBV18 ASSPPYGKYTIY
TRBV2 ASRSISLYNEQF
TRBV2 ASCFLGDGELF
TRBV5-4 ASSLRGPGELF
TRBV2 ASIRELHRDEQY
TRBV7-3 ASSLRFQATDTQY
TRBV15 ATSRRRGGAASETQY
TRBV10-3 AISESRTAMNTEAF
TRBV27 AAKTSGRGEQF
TRBV6-1 AAQIPGGQPQH
TRBV7-9 ASSPGGTDTQY
TRBV4-1 ASSQDPLGGRYT
TRBV5-4 ASSYTGQGTGNTIY
TRBV5-4 ASSLETGDTYEQY
TRBV30 ACSSGVQQPQH
TRBV6-6 ASKRAGIRYNEQF
TRBV30 AWSVLQKQAYNEQF
TRBV9 ASSVGPRWANGEQY
TRBV2 ASWAPTDSGNTIY
TRBV5-1 ASSSRTARNTGELF
TRBV15 ATSRAQGATNEKLF
TRBV30 AWSGTSSNEQF
TRBV18 ASSPGQVENSPLH